This T cell receptor (beta chain) was sequenced for a study of T-cell memory formation after mild COVID-19. Study observations and caveats: Memory from before infection featured some responding clones, which suggests cross-reactive memory joined.

This clonotype came up many times. Its antigen is not known. TCRdb re-called the 5' RACE reads with MiXCR, one entry per CDR3 protein. The table shows around 33,000 distinct CDR3 sequences, with under 25% occurring only once. The sequence was obtained from an adult who had mild COVID-19 (a few samples of this study predate the infection). Cell type and time point are not known. Sequencing used PBMCs or a T cell subset sorted from them (not recorded which).

This CDR3 is CASSLGGTGIETQYF. As DNA, the CDR3 is TGTGCCAGCAGCTTGGGCGGGACAGGGATAGAGACCCAGTACTTC. The rearrangement joins TRBV5-4 to TRBJ2-5; 9 positions match TRBD1. This CDR3 has 15 residues. The V and J ends lost 0 bases and 4 bases, in that order; junction bases with no gene match: 4. Germline CDR1 reads SGHNT; CDR2 reads YYREEE (reference sequence). The variable domain in full, with the rest retrieved from reference TRBV5-4 and TRBJ2-5, is ETGVTQSPTHLIKTRGQQVTLRCSSQSGHNTVSWYQQALGQGPQFIFQYYREEENGRGNFPPRFSGLQFPNYSSELNVNALELDDSALYLCASSLGGTGIETQYFGPGTRLLVL.